These 23 T cell receptor beta chains were all obtained from the same sample, sequenced in a study of response to subunit inactivated influenza vaccine. TCRdb re-called the RT-PCR reads through MiXCR, storing one row per CDR3 protein. The sample lists about 190,000 distinct CDR3 sequences, about an eighth occurring once. The sequenced sample was CD8+ T cells sorted from PBMCs, obtained about 5 days after vaccination. These TCRs come from a man aged 50 to 60 who received an inactivated influenza vaccine.

The sample holds a few counts of this clonotype. The rearrangement links TRBV15 to TRBJ2-1; D might be TRBD2 (5 bases). V dropped 2 bases and J dropped 7 bases, with 6 bases sitting between them. Per the germline V gene, CDR1 is LNHNV and CDR2 is YYDKDF (reference sequence). The CDR3 length is 12 residues. This CDR3 is CATSRLANEQFF. The CDR3 region has the DNA TGTGCCACCAGCAGACTAGCTAATGAGCAGTTCTTC.

This clonotype was seen a handful of times. The chain recombines TRBV29-1 with TRBJ2-7, with D possibly called TRBD1 or TRBD2 (5 bases each). The V end lost 7 bases, the J end lost 0 bases, and 13 bases lay between the germline ends. This CDR3 spans 13 amino acids. Germline-derived CDR1 and CDR2 are SQVTM and ANQGSEA. The CDR3 reads CSGIARGSYEQYF. CDR3 coding DNA: TGCAGCGGTATAGCGAGGGGCTCCTACGAGCAGTACTTC.

This chain connects TRBV15 to TRBJ2-3; TRBD2 matches at 7 bases. The CDR3 covers 16 residues. Germline V gene sequence: CDR1 LNHNV, CDR2 YYDKDF (reference sequence). Trimming at V came to 5 bases and at J to 1 base, leaving 9 bases not matched to a gene. The CDR3 loop is CATSPFGGGGTDTQYF. The CDR3 DNA reads TGTGCCACCAGCCCTTTTGGGGGGGGAGGCACAGATACGCAGTATTTT.

Many counts were recorded for this clonotype. The chain uses TRBV25-1 and TRBJ1-4; D gene unclear. Per germline, CDR1 MGHDK and CDR2 SYGVNS. The CDR3 contains 15 residues. V was cut by 2 bases and J by 0 bases, with 7 bases left in between. CDR3 protein: CASSEEVATNEKLFF. Written as DNA, the CDR3 is TGTGCCAGCAGTGAAGAAGTTGCAACTAATGAAAAACTGTTTTTT.

This clonotype was recorded many times. In DNA form, the CDR3 reads TGTGCCAGCAGCTTTGACAGGGGGCTCTATGGCTACACCTTC. Translated, it gives CASSFDRGLYGYTF. V usage is TRBV7-9 and J usage is TRBJ1-2; 10 bases match TRBD1. This CDR3 is built from 14 residues. The germline gives CDR1 SEHNR, CDR2 FQNEAQ (reference sequence). Trimming cost V 3 bases and J 4 bases; bases outside gene matches: 2. The full variable domain, with the rest looked up from reference TRBV7-9 and TRBJ1-2, is DTGVSQNPRHKITKRGQNVTFRCDPISEHNRLYWYRQTLGQGPEFLTYFQNEAQLEKSRLLSDRFSAERPKGSFSTLEIQRTEQGDSAMYLCASSFDRGLYGYTFGSGTRLTVV.

V usage is TRBV11-2 and J usage is TRBJ2-7, with D perhaps assigned TRBD1 or TRBD2 (5 bases each). The germline gives CDR1 SGHAT, CDR2 FQNNGV. The CDR3 loop spans 13 amino acids. V lost 8 bases and J 0 bases, leaving 11 bases between the germline ends. The CDR3 region is CASGTGTSYEQYF. As DNA, the CDR3 is TGTGCCAGCGGGACGGGGACCTCCTACGAGCAGTACTTC.

The chain uses TRBV20-1 and TRBJ1-1; a weak D match, TRBD1 (6 bases). The V gene lost 2 bases and the J gene lost 0 bases, with 10 bases spanning the gap. Germline CDR1 is DFQATT and CDR2 is SNEGSKA (reference sequence). This CDR3 is 14 amino acids long. CDR3 residues: CSARLRTVNTEAFF. In nucleotides, the CDR3 is TGCAGTGCTAGATTAAGGACAGTGAACACTGAAGCTTTCTTT.

V usage is TRBV30 and J usage is TRBJ2-1, with a tentative D call TRBD2 (6 bases). Trimming pared 3 bases from V and 5 bases from J, leaving 14 bases between. The CDR3 totals 14 residues. Germline V gene data show CDR1 as GTSNPN and CDR2 as SVGIG (reference sequence). The CDR3 spells CAWSLGGVNNEQFF. CDR3 coding DNA: TGTGCCTGGAGCCTGGGCGGGGTAAACAATGAGCAGTTCTTC.

V usage is TRBV7-8 and J usage is TRBJ2-3; D may be TRBD2 (5 bases). This CDR3 comprises 15 residues. Trimming cost V 0 bases and J 2 bases, with 9 bases left between them. The germline gives CDR1 SGHVS, CDR2 FQNEAQ. Here the CDR3 reads CASSLANGVTDTQYF. The DNA of the CDR3 is TGTGCCAGCAGCTTAGCTAACGGGGTCACAGATACGCAGTATTTT.

This clonotype has just a few counts. The chain combines TRBV6-1 with TRBJ2-1; 10 positions agree with TRBD2. The CDR3 has 15 amino acids. Germline V CDR1 and CDR2: MNHNS, SASEGT. The junction had 10 bases not matched to a gene; V was cut back by 5 bases and J by 9 bases. As DNA, the CDR3 is TGTGCCAGCAGTCCCAGCGGGGGGGCCTTTGTTGAGCAGTTCTTC. It encodes CASSPSGGAFVEQFF.

The rearrangement links TRBV28 to TRBJ2-7; D gene ambiguous. Between the trimmed V and J ends, which lost 6 bases and 2 bases, there was a span of 11 bases. The CDR3 has 13 amino acids. Germline CDR1 reads MDHEN; CDR2 reads SYDVKM. The CDR3 here is CASSQEWTYEQYF. In DNA, the CDR3 is TGTGCCAGCAGCCAAGAATGGACCTACGAGCAGTACTTC.

This clonotype was observed a handful of times. In DNA form, the CDR3 reads TGTGCCAGCAGCGTGCGAGGCAGGGAGCAGTTCTTC. Its translation is CASSVRGREQFF. This chain joins TRBV9 and TRBJ2-1; D remains ambiguous. The V gene lost 2 bases and the J gene lost 10 bases, with 10 bases spanning the gap. This CDR3 has 12 amino acids. Germline loops: CDR1 SGDLS, CDR2 YYNGEE. Supplemented by reference TRBV9 and TRBJ2-1, the full variable domain reads DSGVTQTPKHLITATGQRVTLRCSPRSGDLSVYWYQQSLDQGLQFLIQYYNGEERAKGNILERFSAQQFPDLHSELNLSSLELGDSALYFCASSVRGREQFFGPGTRLTVL.

In its sample, this clonotype was seen a few times. The chain carries TRBV12-3 or TRBV12-4 and TRBJ1-5; weak D call: TRBD1 (6 bases). The CDR3 spans 17 residues. Deletions cut 1 base from V and 4 bases from J, with 17 bases between. The CDR3 DNA reads as TGTGCCAGCAGTTTAGGGGGTTTGGCAGGGGCTAATCAGCCCCAGCATTTT. It specifies CASSLGGLAGANQPQHF.

The gene calls are TRBV13 and TRBJ2-1; 12 bases map to TRBD2. The germline CDR1 and CDR2 sequences are PRHDT and FYEKMQ (reference sequence). This CDR3 region has 13 residues. The V segment lost 5 bases and the J segment 12 bases; nucleotides outside the gene matches: 5. The CDR3 DNA reads as TGTGCCAGCAGCGGCGGGACTAGCGGGCTGCAGTTCTTC. Residues: CASSGGTSGLQFF.

A few counts support this clonotype. The CDR3 protein is CASSLEAGPHSNEQFF. The CDR3 DNA follows: TGCGCCAGCAGCTTGGAGGCGGGCCCTCATTCTAATGAGCAGTTCTTC. The chain uses TRBV5-1 and TRBJ2-1; weak D call: TRBD2 (5 bases). The CDR3 loop spans 16 amino acids. The germline gives CDR1 SGHRS, CDR2 YFSETQ. Trimming removed 0 bases from V and 7 bases from J, with 17 bases in between.

The genes are TRBV7-9 and TRBJ2-1; TRBD2 aligns across 9 bases. Losses at the gene ends were 1 base for V and 6 bases for J; bases not matched to a gene: 4. Germline V gives CDR1 SEHNR, CDR2 FQNEAQ (reference sequence). CDR3 length: 15 amino acids. The DNA of the CDR3 is TGTGCCAGCAGCTTAGTAGCGGGAGTCGGCAATGAGCAGTTCTTC. This sequence encodes CASSLVAGVGNEQFF.

The chain couples TRBV12-3 or TRBV12-4 to TRBJ1-5; D might be TRBD1 (6 bases). The V end lost 5 bases, the J end lost 9 bases, and 20 bases lay between the germline ends. The CDR3 length is 15 residues. CDR3 in amino acids: CASSPGTNRKRPQHF. CDR3 DNA sequence: TGTGCCAGCAGTCCCGGGACAAACCGAAAACGGCCCCAGCATTTT.

This clonotype was observed a handful of times. The junction differs from germline at one of its ends, possibly a read error. The chain links TRBV9 to TRBJ2-1; D may correspond to TRBD1 or TRBD2 (5 bases each). The CDR3 covers 18 residues. CDR1 is SGDLS and CDR2 is YYNGEE in the germline V gene. CDR3 DNA: TGTGCCAGCAGTGTAGCTGTTAAAGGGGTGGGGGTTTACAATGAGCAGTTCTTC. It codes for CASSVAVKGVGVYNEQFF. Full variable domain (rest looked up from reference TRBV9 and TRBJ2-1): DSGVTQTPKHLITATGQRVTLRCSPRSGDLSVYWYQQSLDQGLQFLIQYYNGEERAKGNILERFSAQQFPDLHSELNLSSLELGDSALYFCASSVAVKGVGVYNEQFFGPGTRLTVL.

This clonotype was seen ten or more times. The genes are TRBV12-3 or TRBV12-4 and TRBJ2-2; 10 bases are shared with TRBD1. V gave up 3 bases and J gave up 6 bases; unmatched junction bases: 7. The CDR3 covers 16 residues. In DNA form, the CDR3 reads TGTGCCAGCAGTTTTTGGGACAGGGGCCCCTCCGGGGAGCTGTTTTTT. Encoded protein: CASSFWDRGPSGELFF.

The rearrangement joins TRBV6-2 or TRBV6-3 to TRBJ2-7; TRBD2 matches at 11 bases. Germline-derived CDR1 and CDR2 are MNHEY and SVGEGT. The CDR3 is made up of 16 amino acids. Germline trimming cut 4 bases from V and 2 bases from J; bases unmatched to any gene: 7. CDR3 in DNA: TGTGCCAGCAGTTCCTGGACTAGCGGGTCGACCTACGAGCAGTACTTC. Its protein product is CASSSWTSGSTYEQYF.

V is TRBV9 and J is TRBJ1-4; tentative D call: TRBD1 (6 bases). The V and J ends lost 0 bases and 6 bases respectively, with 9 bases between them. The germline CDR1 and CDR2 sequences are SGDLS and YYNGEE. The CDR3 has 14 amino acids. CDR3: CASSVVPGDEKLFF. Written as DNA, the CDR3 is TGTGCCAGCAGCGTAGTGCCAGGGGATGAAAAACTGTTTTTT.

This chain links TRBV7-9 with TRBJ2-5; D may be TRBD2 (5 bases). Germline CDR1 SEHNR, CDR2 FQNEAQ (reference sequence). Deletions cut 4 bases from V and 0 bases from J, with 6 bases between. This CDR3 comprises 13 residues. The CDR3 reads CASSSGYQETQYF. CDR3 coding DNA: TGTGCCAGCAGCTCGGGGTACCAAGAGACCCAGTACTTC.

This clonotype has more than one count but fewer than ten. The genes are TRBV7-9 and TRBJ1-1, with a weak D call TRBD1 (5 bases). The CDR3 extends over 12 amino acids. Germline-derived CDR1 and CDR2 are SEHNR and FQNEAQ (reference sequence). V lost 5 bases, J lost 11 bases, and 15 bases lay in between. The DNA for the CDR3 is TGTGCCAGCAGCGGGGACGGCCGGCGGGCTTTCTTT. It is translated as CASSGDGRRAFF.